Listed below are T cell receptor beta chains from one sample, sequenced in a study of CD8+CD57+ T cells in acquired aplastic anemia. TCRdb analysed the reads with MiXCR anew, one entry per CDR3 protein. The sample consists of roughly 98,000 distinct CDR3 sequences, 55% to 80% of them appearing once. Sequencing used sorted CD4+, CD8+, or CD8+CD57+ T cells (not recorded which) from PBMCs. These TCRs come from a human donor with aplastic anemia. Each CDR3 is given with its conserved first and last residue. The D gene is left open where the match is weak. The listing skips clone size in some rows; elsewhere it reads once, few, many or a size class.

length	V	size	D	J	DNA	CDR3
13	TRBV7-2	large	.	TRBJ1-1	TGTGCCAGCAGCTGGGGTCTCGACACTGAAGCTTTCTTT	CASSWGLDTEAFF
18	TRBV5-1	many	TRBD2	TRBJ2-5	TGCGCCAGCAGCTTGGATCCCTCACTAGCGGGAGCCCAAGAGACCCAGTACTTC	CASSLDPSLAGAQETQYF
13	TRBV7-7	few	.	TRBJ2-7	TGTGCCAGCAGCTTAGGATCCGGGTCGGAGCAGTACTTC	CASSLGSGSEQYF
12	TRBV10-2	many	.	TRBJ2-7	TGCGCCAGCAGCGAGTTCCCCTACGAGCAGTACTTC	CASSEFPYEQYF
13	TRBV6-1	few	.	TRBJ1-5	TGTGCCAGCAGTCCGCGACAGAATCAGCCCCAGCATTTT	CASSPRQNQPQHF
15	TRBV7-9	.	TRBD1	TRBJ1-4	TGTGCCAGCAGCCCCCGATCAGGGGGCGAGGGAAAACTGTTTTTT	CASSPRSGGEGKLFF
18	TRBV4-2	few	TRBD2	TRBJ2-2	TGTGCCAGCAGCCAATACGGACTAGCGGGAGGAAGCACCGGGGAGCTGTTTTTT	CASSQYGLAGGSTGELFF
15	TRBV4-1	.	TRBD2	TRBJ2-7	TGCGCCAGCGCACCCGGGACTAGCGGTACCTACGAGCAGTACTTC	CASAPGTSGTYEQYF
13	TRBV20-1	.	.	TRBJ1-1	TGCAGTGCCCCTAGGATGGGTAGGCCTGAAGCTTTCTTT	CSAPRMGRPEAFF
15	TRBV24-1	few	.	TRBJ2-5	TGTGCCACCAGTGATTTTGGTCAAGGTCGAGAGACCCAGTACTTC	CATSDFGQGRETQYF
14	TRBV13	.	.	TRBJ2-7	TGTGCCAGCAGCCAAGGGCCCGGGACGCGTGAGCAGTACTTC	CASSQGPGTREQYF
12	TRBV2	.	.	TRBJ2-7	TGTGCCGGCAGTGCGACAGGCTACGAGCAGTACTTC	CAGSATGYEQYF
15	TRBV19	.	TRBD2	TRBJ2-1	TGTGCCAGTAGTGTAGGCGGGGGGGCGCGGAATGAGCAGTTCTTC	CASSVGGGARNEQFF
12	TRBV2	few	.	TRBJ1-1	TGTGCCAGCAGTGCGGGGGGCACTGAAGCTTTCTTT	CASSAGGTEAFF
13	TRBV7-6	many	TRBD2	TRBJ2-2	TGTGCCAGCAGTTCTGGACTAGCCGGGGAGCTGTTTTTT	CASSSGLAGELFF
15	TRBV7-8	many	.	TRBJ2-2	TGTGCCAGCAGCTCCGACACCCGGGGACCCGGGGAGCTGTTTTTT	CASSSDTRGPGELFF
10	TRBV20-1	.	.	TRBJ2-1	TGCAGTGCTAGAGAAATTGAGCAGTTCTTC	CSAREIEQFF
15	TRBV28	.	.	TRBJ2-6	TGTGCCAGCAGCCAAGCGAGCTCTGGGGCCAACGTCCTGACTTTC	CASSQASSGANVLTF
11	TRBV6-1	.	.	TRBJ1-2	TGTGCCAGTGGTGGGGCGGGTGGCTACACCTTC	CASGGAGGYTF
15	TRBV19	.	TRBD1	TRBJ2-1	TGTGCCAGTAGTGCGGGACAGGCCGCCTACAATGAGCAGTTCTTC	CASSAGQAAYNEQFF
14	TRBV12-3/TRBV12-4	.	.	TRBJ1-6	TGTGCCAGCAGTTCCAGCTCCTATGATTCACCCCTCCACTTT	CASSSSSYDSPLHF
13	TRBV20-1	many	.	TRBJ1-5	TGCAGTGCTACAGAGGAGGCGCATCAGCCCCAGCATTTT	CSATEEAHQPQHF
14	TRBV19	.	TRBD1	TRBJ1-1	TGTGCCAGTAGTATCACAGGGGCAGGCACTGAGGCTTTCTTT	CASSITGAGTEAFF
14	TRBV5-5	.	.	TRBJ1-1	TGTGCCAGCAGCTTGGCCTTGAAGAACACTGAAGCTTTCTTT	CASSLALKNTEAFF
17	TRBV29-1	.	TRBD2	TRBJ2-5	TGCAGCGTGGGCGGCCGCTCTACGGGGGGAGGTGGAGAGACCCAGTACTTC	CSVGGRSTGGGGETQYF
13	TRBV2	.	.	TRBJ1-4	TGTGCCAGCAGTGAACAGGGGTATGAAAAACTGTTTTTT	CASSEQGYEKLFF
14	TRBV10-3	few	TRBD2	TRBJ2-7	TGTGCCATCAGTGACGCGGGAGGGTCCTACGAGCAGTACTTC	CAISDAGGSYEQYF
15	TRBV14	.	.	TRBJ2-2	TGTGCCAGCAGCCAATACACCACTAACACCGGGGAGCTGTTTTTT	CASSQYTTNTGELFF
13	TRBV10-2	.	.	TRBJ1-1	TGCGCCAGCACGAAGGACCTGAACACTGAAGCTTTCTTT	CASTKDLNTEAFF
13	TRBV20-1	.	.	TRBJ2-3	TGCAGCCTACCTAGGGAGGCAGCAGATACGCAGTATTTT	CSLPREAADTQYF
12	TRBV29-1	few	.	TRBJ2-7	TGCAGCGTGGGGTCCGCGGTCGGCGAGCAGTACTTC	CSVGSAVGEQYF
15	TRBV5-1	.	.	TRBJ1-5	TGCGCCAGCAGCTTGGACGGCGATAGCAATCAGCCCCAGCATTTT	CASSLDGDSNQPQHF
17	TRBV5-1	.	TRBD1	TRBJ2-7	TGCGCCAGCAGCTTTACCTCTAGGGCAGGGGGCAGCTACGAGCAGTACTTC	CASSFTSRAGGSYEQYF
13	TRBV7-7	.	.	TRBJ2-1	TGTGCCAGCAGCTTCCTCGGGGCCAATGAGCAGTTCTTC	CASSFLGANEQFF
19	TRBV4-2	.	TRBD1	TRBJ2-3	TGTGCCAGCAGCCCCGGCGTGACGACGGGACAGGACACCACAGATACGCAGTATTTT	CASSPGVTTGQDTTDTQYF
14	TRBV27	.	TRBD1	TRBJ2-3	TGTGCCAGCAGATGGGGCAGGGGGCATGATACGCAGTATTTT	CASRWGRGHDTQYF
13	TRBV20-1	once	.	TRBJ1-4	TGCAGTGCTAGATCGGGTGGAAATGAAAAACTGTTTTTT	CSARSGGNEKLFF
13	TRBV10-3	.	.	TRBJ1-2	TGTGCCATCAGTTGGGACAACACCTATGGCTACACCTTC	CAISWDNTYGYTF
13	TRBV24-1	.	.	TRBJ2-3	TGTGCCACCAGTGATCGGGCGTCGGGGACGCAGTATTTT	CATSDRASGTQYF
13	TRBV7-8	few	.	TRBJ1-6	TGTGCCAGCAGCCAAGCGGGGGGGTCACCCCTCCACTTT	CASSQAGGSPLHF
14	TRBV4-2	.	TRBD1	TRBJ1-5	TGTGCCAGCAGCCAGGGGACAGGGGGCGAGCCCCAGCATTTT	CASSQGTGGEPQHF
15	TRBV4-1	.	.	TRBJ2-3	TGCGCCAGCAGCCAAAGCTTGGTTGTCGCAGATACGCAGTATTTT	CASSQSLVVADTQYF
14	TRBV19	.	.	TRBJ2-2	TGTGCCAGTAGTATAGTAGGCTTTGCCGGGGAGCTGTTTTTT	CASSIVGFAGELFF
12	TRBV2	few	.	TRBJ2-7	TGTGCCAGCATATCCGGGGGCTACGAGCAGTACTTC	CASISGGYEQYF
13	TRBV24-1	.	.	TRBJ2-7	TGTGCCACCAGTGCCCCCGGACTCTACGAGCAGTACTTT	CATSAPGLYEQYF
15	TRBV7-9	.	TRBD1	TRBJ1-1	TGTGCCAGCAGAGCCCGCGGACAGGGGAACACTGAAGCTTTCTTT	CASRARGQGNTEAFF
16	TRBV7-8	many	.	TRBJ2-1	TGTGCCAGCAGCTCACAGGCTAGCCGCTCCTACAATGAGCAGTTCTTC	CASSSQASRSYNEQFF
13	TRBV19	many	.	TRBJ1-1	TGTGCCAGTAGCCCAGATCTGGAGGTGGAAGCTTTCTTT	CASSPDLEVEAFF
16	TRBV25-1	.	.	TRBJ1-4	TGTGCCAGCAGTGAGGAGGGACGTGGGAGGGCTGAAAAACTGTTTTTT	CASSEEGRGRAEKLFF
13	TRBV7-9	.	.	TRBJ1-5	TGCGCCAGCAGCCAAGATCGTAGTCAGCCCCAGCATTTT	CASSQDRSQPQHF
12	TRBV7-9	.	.	TRBJ2-1	TGTGCCAGCAGCCAGACGGGCGATGAGCAGTTCTTC	CASSQTGDEQFF
12	TRBV7-2	few	.	TRBJ1-6	TGTGCCAGCAGCACTCATTATTCACCCCTCCACTTT	CASSTHYSPLHF
14	TRBV5-6	.	.	TRBJ1-1	TGTGCCAGCAGCTTAGTCTTGACGGGGACTGAAGCTTTCTTT	CASSLVLTGTEAFF
18	TRBV4-3	.	TRBD1	TRBJ2-7	TGCGCCAGCAGCCAACCGGGACAGGGGCCGCGACCATCCTACGAGCAGTACTTC	CASSQPGQGPRPSYEQYF
13	TRBV20-1	few	TRBD1	TRBJ2-5	TGCAGTGCTAGACAGGACAGGGTGGAGACCCAGTACTTC	CSARQDRVETQYF
14	TRBV24-1	few	.	TRBJ2-5	TGTGCCACCAGTGATTTAGTTGGGGGGGAGACCCAGTACTTC	CATSDLVGGETQYF
15	TRBV7-9	few	.	TRBJ1-1	TGTGCCAGCAGCTTAGCCTCAGGGGCCGTCACTGAAGCTTTCTTT	CASSLASGAVTEAFF
17	TRBV20-1	.	.	TRBJ1-5	TGCAGTGCTAGAGGGGCAGGGCCGGGAATAAGCAATCAGCCCCAGCATTTT	CSARGAGPGISNQPQHF
13	TRBV29-1	once	.	TRBJ1-4	TGCAGCGTTGAAGATCTACGAAATGAAAAACTGTTTTTT	CSVEDLRNEKLFF
14	TRBV15	few	.	TRBJ1-6	TGTGCCACCAAGAGAGTCTCCTATAATTCACCCCTCCACTTT	CATKRVSYNSPLHF